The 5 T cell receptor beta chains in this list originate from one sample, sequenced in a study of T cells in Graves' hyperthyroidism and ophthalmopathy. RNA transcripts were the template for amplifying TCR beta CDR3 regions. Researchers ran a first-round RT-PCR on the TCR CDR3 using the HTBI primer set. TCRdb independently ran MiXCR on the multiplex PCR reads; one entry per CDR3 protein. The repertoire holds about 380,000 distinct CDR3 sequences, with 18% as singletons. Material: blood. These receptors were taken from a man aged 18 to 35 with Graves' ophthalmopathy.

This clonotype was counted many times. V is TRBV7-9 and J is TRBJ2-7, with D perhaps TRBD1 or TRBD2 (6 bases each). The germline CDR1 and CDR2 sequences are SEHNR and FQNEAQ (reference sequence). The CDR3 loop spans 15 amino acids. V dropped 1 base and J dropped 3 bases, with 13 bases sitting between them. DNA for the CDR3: TGTGCCAGCAGCTTAGGAGGGGGGAGGTTCTACGAGCAGTACTTC. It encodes CASSLGGGRFYEQYF.

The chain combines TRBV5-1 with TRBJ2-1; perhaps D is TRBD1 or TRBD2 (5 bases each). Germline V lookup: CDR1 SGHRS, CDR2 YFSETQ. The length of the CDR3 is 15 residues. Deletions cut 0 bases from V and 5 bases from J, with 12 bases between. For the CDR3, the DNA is TGCGCCAGCAGCTTGGAGGGACGGCCAGACAATGAGCAGTTCTTC. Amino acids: CASSLEGRPDNEQFF.

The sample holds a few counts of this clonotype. This chain's CDR3 is CASSELIQAEQFF. The CDR3 region has the DNA TGTGCCAGCAGTGAGTTGATCCAGGCCGAGCAGTTCTTC. The rearrangement joins TRBV6-1 to TRBJ2-1; D is undetermined. The CDR3 length is 13 residues. Deletions cut 3 bases from V and 10 bases from J, with 13 bases between. Germline lookup yields CDR1 MNHNS and CDR2 SASEGT.

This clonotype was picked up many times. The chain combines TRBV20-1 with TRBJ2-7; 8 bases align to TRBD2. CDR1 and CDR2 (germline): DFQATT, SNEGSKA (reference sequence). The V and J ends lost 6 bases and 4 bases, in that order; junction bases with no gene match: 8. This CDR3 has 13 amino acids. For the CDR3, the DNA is TGCAGTGCCGGGAGGGCTAACGGATACGAGCAGTACTTC. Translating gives CSAGRANGYEQYF.

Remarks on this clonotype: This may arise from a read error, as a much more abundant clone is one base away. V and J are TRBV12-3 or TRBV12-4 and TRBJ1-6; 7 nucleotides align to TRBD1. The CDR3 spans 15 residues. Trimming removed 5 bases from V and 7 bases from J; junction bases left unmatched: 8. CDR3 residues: CASSQTRGQNSPLHF. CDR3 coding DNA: TGTGCCAGCAGTCAAACTAGGGGGCAGAATTCACCCCTCCACTTT.